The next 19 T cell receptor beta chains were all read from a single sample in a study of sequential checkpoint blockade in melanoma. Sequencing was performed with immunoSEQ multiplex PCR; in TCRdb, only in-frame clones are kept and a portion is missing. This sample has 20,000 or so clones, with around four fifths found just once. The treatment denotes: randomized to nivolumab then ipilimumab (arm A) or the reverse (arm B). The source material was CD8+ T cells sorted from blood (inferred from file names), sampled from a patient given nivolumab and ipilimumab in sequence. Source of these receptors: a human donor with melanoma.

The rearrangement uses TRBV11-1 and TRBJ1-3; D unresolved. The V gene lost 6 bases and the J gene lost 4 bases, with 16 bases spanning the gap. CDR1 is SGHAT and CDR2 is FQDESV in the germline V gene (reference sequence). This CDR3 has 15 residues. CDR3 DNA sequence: TGTGCCAGCAGGGCCGGACTCGGCTACGGAAACACCATATATTTT. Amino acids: CASRAGLGYGNTIYF.

The CDR3 loop reads CASSQRNRGGETQYF. The CDR3, as DNA: TGTGCCAGCAGCCAACGCAACAGGGGCGGAGAGACCCAGTACTTC. The chain links TRBV4-2 to TRBJ2-5, with 7 bases that match TRBD1. Looked up from germline, CDR1 is LGHNA and CDR2 is YNFKEQ. V shed 2 bases, J shed 4 bases, and the junction held 7 bases outside the gene matches. The CDR3 extends over 15 amino acids.

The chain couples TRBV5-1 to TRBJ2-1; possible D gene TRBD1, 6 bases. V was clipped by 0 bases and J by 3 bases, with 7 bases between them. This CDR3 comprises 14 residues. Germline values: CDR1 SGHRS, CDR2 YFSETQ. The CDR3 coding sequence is TGCGCCAGCAGCTTGGAAGGGGGCTACAATGAGCAGTTCTTC. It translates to CASSLEGGYNEQFF.

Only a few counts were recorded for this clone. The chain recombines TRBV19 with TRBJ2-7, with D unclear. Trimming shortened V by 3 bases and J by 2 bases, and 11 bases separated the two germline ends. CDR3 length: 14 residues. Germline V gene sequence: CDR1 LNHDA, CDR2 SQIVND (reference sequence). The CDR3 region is CASSMSPFAYEQYF. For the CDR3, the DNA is TGTGCCAGTAGTATGAGCCCTTTTGCCTACGAGCAGTACTTC.

The CDR3: CASSMPGQGFEQYF. CDR3 bases: TGTGCCAGCAGTATGCCGGGACAGGGCTTCGAGCAGTACTTC. The chain joins TRBV7-9 to TRBJ2-7; 9 bases are shared with TRBD1. With V trimmed by 6 bases and J by 6 bases, 9 bases remained unmatched. This CDR3 contains 14 residues. Germline loops: CDR1 SEHNR, CDR2 FQNEAQ (reference sequence).

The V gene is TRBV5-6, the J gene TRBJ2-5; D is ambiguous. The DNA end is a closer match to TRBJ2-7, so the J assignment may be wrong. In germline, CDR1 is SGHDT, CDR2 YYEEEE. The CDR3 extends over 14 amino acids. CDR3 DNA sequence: TGTGCCAGCAGCTTAGACACGAGCTCCTACGAGCAGTACTTC. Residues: CASSLDTSSYEQYF.

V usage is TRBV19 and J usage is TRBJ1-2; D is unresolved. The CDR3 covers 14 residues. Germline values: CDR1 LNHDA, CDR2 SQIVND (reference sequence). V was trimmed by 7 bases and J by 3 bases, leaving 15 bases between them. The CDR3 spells CASIPSGGDYGYTF. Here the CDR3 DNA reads TGTGCCAGTATCCCCAGTGGCGGGGACTATGGCTACACCTTC.

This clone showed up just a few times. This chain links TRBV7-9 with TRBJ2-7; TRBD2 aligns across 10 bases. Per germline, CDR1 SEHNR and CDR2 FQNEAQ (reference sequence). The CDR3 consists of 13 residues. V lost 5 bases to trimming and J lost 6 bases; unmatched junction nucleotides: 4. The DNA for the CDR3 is TGTGCCAGCAGCCCCCGGACTAGCGGCGAGCAGTACTTC. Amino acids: CASSPRTSGEQYF.

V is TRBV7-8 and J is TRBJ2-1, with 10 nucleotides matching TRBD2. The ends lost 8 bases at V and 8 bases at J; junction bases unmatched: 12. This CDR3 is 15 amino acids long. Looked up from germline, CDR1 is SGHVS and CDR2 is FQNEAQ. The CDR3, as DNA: TGTGCCAGCCAATGGAAGCGGGAGGGCCAGGATGAGCAGTTCTTC. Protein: CASQWKREGQDEQFF. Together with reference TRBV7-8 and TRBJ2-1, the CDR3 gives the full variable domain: GAGVSQSPRYKVAKRGQDVALRCDPISGHVSLFWYQQALGQGPEFLTYFQNEAQLDKSGLPSDRFFAERPEGSVSTLKIQRTQQEDSAVYLCASQWKREGQDEQFFGPGTRLTVL.

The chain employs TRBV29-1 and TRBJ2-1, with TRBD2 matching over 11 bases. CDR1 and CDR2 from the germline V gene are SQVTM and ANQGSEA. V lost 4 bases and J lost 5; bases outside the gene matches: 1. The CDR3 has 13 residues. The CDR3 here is CSVVAGGHNEQFF. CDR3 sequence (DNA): TGCAGCGTTGTAGCGGGAGGGCACAATGAGCAGTTCTTC.

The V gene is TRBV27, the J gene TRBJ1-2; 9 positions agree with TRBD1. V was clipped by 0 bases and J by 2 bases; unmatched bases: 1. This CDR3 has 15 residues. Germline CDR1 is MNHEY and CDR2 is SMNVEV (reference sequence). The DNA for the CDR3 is TGTGCCAGCAGTTTATCCACAGGGGGCAACTATGGCTACACCTTC. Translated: CASSLSTGGNYGYTF.

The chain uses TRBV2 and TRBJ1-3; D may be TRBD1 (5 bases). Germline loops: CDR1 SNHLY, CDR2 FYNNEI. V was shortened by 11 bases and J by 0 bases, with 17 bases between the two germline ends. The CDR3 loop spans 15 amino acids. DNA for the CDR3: TGTGCCGCAGGACAAAGATACTACTCTGGAAACACCATATATTTT. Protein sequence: CAAGQRYYSGNTIYF.

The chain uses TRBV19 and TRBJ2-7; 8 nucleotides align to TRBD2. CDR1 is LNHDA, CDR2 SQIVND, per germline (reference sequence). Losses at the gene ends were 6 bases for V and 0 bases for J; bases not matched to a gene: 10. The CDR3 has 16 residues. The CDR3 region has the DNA TGTGCCAGTAGCCGCCAGCGGGGGACCGGCTCCTACGAGCAGTACTTC. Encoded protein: CASSRQRGTGSYEQYF.

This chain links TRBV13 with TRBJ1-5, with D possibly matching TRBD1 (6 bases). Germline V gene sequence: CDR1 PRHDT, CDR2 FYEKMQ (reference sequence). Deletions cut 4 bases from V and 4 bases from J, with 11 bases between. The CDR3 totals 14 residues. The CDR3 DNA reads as TGTGCCAGCAGCTCCCAGGGGTCTAATCAGCCCCAGCATTTT. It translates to CASSSQGSNQPQHF.

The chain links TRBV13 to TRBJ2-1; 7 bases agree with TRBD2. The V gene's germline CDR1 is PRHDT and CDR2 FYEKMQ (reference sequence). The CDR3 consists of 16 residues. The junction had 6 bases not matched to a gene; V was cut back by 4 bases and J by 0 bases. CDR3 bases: TGTGCCAGCAGCTCTACGACTAGCACCTCCTACAATGAGCAGTTCTTC. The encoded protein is CASSSTTSTSYNEQFF. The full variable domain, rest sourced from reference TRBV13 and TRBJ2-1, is AAGVIQSPRHLIKEKRETATLKCYPIPRHDTVYWYQQGPGQDPQFLISFYEKMQSDKGSIPDRFSAQQFSDYHSELNMSSLELGDSALYFCASSSTTSTSYNEQFFGPGTRLTVL.

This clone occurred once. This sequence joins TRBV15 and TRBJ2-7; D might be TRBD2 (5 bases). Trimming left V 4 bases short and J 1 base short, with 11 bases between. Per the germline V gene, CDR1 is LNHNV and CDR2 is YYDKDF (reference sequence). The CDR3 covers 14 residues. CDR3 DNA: TGTGCCACCAGCAAGGCTAGCAATTCCTACGAGCAGTACTTC. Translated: CATSKASNSYEQYF. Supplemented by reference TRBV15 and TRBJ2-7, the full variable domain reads DAMVIQNPRYQVTQFGKPVTLSCSQTLNHNVMYWYQQKSSQAPKLLFHYYDKDFNNEADTPDNFQSRRPNTSFCFLDIRSPGLGDTAMYLCATSKASNSYEQYFGPGTRLTVT.

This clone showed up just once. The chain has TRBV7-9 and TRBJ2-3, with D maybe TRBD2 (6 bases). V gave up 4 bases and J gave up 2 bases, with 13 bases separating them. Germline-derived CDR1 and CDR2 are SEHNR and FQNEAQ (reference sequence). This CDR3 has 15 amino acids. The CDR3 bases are TGTGCCAGCAGCTCCCCGGCGGGGATCACAGATACGCAGTATTTT. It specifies CASSSPAGITDTQYF.

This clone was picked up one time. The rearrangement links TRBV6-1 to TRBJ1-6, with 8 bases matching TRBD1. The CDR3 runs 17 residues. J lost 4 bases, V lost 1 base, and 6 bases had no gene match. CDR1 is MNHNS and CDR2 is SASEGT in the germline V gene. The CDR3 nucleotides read TGTGCCAGCAGTGAAGAGGACAGGGCGCGATATAATTCACCCCTCCACTTT. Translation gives CASSEEDRARYNSPLHF.

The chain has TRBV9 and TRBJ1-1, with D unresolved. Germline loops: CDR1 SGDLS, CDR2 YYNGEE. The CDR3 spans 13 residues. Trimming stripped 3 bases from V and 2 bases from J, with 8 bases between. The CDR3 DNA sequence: TGTGCCAGCAGCGCGGGAGTTAACACTGAAGCTTTCTTT. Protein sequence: CASSAGVNTEAFF.